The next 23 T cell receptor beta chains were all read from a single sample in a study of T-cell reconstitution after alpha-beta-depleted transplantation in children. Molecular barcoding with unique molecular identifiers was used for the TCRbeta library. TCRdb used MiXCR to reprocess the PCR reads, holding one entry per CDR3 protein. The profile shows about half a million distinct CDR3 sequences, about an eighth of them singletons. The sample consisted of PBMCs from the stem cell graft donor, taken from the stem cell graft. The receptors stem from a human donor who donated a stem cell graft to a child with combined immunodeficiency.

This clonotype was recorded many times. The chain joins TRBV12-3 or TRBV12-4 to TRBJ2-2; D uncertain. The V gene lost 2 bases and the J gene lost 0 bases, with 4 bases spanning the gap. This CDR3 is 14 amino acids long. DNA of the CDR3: TGTGCCAGCAGTTTAACAGCGAACACCGGGGAGCTGTTTTTT. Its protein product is CASSLTANTGELFF.

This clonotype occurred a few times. DNA for the CDR3: TGTGCCTGGCGAGGGGTAGCCAAAAACATTCAGTACTTC. Translating it yields CAWRGVAKNIQYF. The genes are TRBV30 and TRBJ2-4, with D perhaps TRBD1 or TRBD2 (5 bases each). CDR3 length: 13 residues. The V and J ends lost 5 bases and 0 bases respectively, with 8 bases between them. Germline values: CDR1 GTSNPN, CDR2 SVGIG (reference sequence).

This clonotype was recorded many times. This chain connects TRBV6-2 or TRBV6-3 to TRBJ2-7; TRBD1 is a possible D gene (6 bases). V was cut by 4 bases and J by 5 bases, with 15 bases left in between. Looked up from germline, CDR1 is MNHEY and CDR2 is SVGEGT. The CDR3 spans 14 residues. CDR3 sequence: CASSFRTEGNEQYF. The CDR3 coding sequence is TGTGCCAGCAGTTTCAGGACAGAGGGAAACGAGCAGTACTTC.

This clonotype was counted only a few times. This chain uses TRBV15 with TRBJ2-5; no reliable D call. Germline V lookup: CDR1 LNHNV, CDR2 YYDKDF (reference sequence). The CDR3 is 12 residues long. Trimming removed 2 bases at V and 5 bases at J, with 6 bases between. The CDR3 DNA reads TGTGCCACCAGCAGAACAAGGGAGACCCAGTACTTC. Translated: CATSRTRETQYF.

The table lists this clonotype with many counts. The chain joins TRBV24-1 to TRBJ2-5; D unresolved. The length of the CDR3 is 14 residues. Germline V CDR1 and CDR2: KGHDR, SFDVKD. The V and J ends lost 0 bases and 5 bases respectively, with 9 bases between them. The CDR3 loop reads CATSDLAGRETQYF. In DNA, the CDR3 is TGTGCCACCAGTGATTTGGCCGGGCGGGAGACCCAGTACTTC.

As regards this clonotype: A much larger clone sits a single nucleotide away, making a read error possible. CDR3 residues: CASRNLAGVRTGELFF. The CDR3 DNA sequence: TGTGCCAGCAGGAATCTAGCGGGAGTGCGAACCGGGGAGCTGTTTTTT. The chain is built from TRBV7-2 and TRBJ2-2; 10 nucleotides match TRBD2. Germline assignment: CDR1 SGHTA and CDR2 FQGNSA. J was trimmed by 5 bases and V by 6 bases; bases with no gene match: 9. The CDR3 runs to 16 residues.

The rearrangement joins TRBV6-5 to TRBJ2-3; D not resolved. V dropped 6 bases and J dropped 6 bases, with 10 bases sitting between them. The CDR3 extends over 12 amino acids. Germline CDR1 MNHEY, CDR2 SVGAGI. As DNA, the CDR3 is TGTGCCAGCAGGCCTAGTGTCGATACGCAGTATTTT. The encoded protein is CASRPSVDTQYF.

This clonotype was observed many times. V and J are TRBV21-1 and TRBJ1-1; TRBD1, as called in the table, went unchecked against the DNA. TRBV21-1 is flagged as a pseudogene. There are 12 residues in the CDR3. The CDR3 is CASRRTEFEAFF. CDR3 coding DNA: TGTGCCAGCAGGCGGACAGAGTTTGAAGCTTTCTTT.

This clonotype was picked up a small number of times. CDR3 loop: CASSSTGTGNTDTQYF. CDR3 coding DNA: TGTGCCAGCAGTTCCACCGGGACAGGGAACACAGATACGCAGTATTTT. This chain uses TRBV12-3 or TRBV12-4 with TRBJ2-3, with TRBD1 identical over 9 bases. This CDR3 comprises 16 residues. Germline trimming cut 4 bases from V and 2 bases from J; bases unmatched to any gene: 7.

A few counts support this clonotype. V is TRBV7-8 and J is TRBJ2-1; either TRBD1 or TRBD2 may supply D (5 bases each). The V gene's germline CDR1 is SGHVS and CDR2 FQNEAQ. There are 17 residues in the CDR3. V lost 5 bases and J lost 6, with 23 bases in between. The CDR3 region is CASSARRVWGKGNEQFF. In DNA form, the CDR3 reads TGTGCCAGCAGCGCGAGGCGGGTGTGGGGGAAAGGCAATGAGCAGTTCTTC.

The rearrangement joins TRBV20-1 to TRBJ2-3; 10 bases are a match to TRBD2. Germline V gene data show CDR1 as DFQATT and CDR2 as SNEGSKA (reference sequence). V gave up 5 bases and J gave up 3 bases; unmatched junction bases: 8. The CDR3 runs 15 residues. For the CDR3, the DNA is TGCAGTGCTGCACCCTCTAGCGGGAGAACAGATACGCAGTATTTT. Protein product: CSAAPSSGRTDTQYF.

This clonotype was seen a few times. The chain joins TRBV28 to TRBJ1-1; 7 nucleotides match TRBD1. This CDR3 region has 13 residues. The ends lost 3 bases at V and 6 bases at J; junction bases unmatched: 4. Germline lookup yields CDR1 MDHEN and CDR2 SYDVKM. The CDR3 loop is CASSFRQGSEAFF. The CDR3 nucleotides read TGTGCCAGCAGTTTCAGACAGGGCTCTGAAGCTTTCTTT. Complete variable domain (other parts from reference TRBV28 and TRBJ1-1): DVKVTQSSRYLVKRTGEKVFLECVQDMDHENMFWYRQDPGLGLRLIYFSYDVKMKEKGDIPEGYSVSREKKERFSLILESASTNQTSMYLCASSFRQGSEAFFGQGTRLTVV.

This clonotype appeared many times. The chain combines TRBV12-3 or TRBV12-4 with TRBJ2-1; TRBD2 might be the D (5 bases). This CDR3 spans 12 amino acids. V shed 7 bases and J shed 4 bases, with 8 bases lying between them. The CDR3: CASKEEYNEQFF. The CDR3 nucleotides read TGTGCCAGCAAGGAGGAATACAATGAGCAGTTCTTC.

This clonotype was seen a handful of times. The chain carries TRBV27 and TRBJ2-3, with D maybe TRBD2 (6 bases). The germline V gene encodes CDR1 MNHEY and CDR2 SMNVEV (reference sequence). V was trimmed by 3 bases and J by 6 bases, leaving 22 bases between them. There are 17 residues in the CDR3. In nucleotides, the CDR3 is TGTGCCAGCAGTTTTGAGGCGGACGGGACTCCCGGCGATACGCAGTATTTT. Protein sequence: CASSFEADGTPGDTQYF.

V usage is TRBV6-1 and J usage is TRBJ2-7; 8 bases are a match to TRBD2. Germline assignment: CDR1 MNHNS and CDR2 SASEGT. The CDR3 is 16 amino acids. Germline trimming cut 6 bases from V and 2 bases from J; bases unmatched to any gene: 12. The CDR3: CASRPTTGGGAYEQYF. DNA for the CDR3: TGTGCCAGCAGGCCCACTACGGGAGGGGGGGCCTACGAGCAGTACTTC.

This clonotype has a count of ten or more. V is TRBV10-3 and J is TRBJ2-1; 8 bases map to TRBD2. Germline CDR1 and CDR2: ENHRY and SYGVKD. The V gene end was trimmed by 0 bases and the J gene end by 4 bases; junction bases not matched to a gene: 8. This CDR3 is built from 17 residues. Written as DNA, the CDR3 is TGTGCCATCAGTGAGTCGTGGGCTAGCGGGCCATACAATGAGCAGTTCTTC. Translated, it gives CAISESWASGPYNEQFF.

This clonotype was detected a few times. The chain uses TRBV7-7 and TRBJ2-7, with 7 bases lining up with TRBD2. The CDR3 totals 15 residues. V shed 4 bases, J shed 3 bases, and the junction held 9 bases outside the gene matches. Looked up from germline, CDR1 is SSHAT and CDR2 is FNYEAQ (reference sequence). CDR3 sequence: CASSYSGVPVYEQYF. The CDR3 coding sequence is TGTGCCAGCAGCTACAGCGGGGTCCCCGTCTACGAGCAGTACTTC.

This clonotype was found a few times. CDR3 sequence: CASRKQGGGQPQHF. The DNA of the CDR3 is TGTGCCAGCAGGAAACAGGGTGGGGGACAGCCCCAGCATTTT. This chain uses TRBV12-3 or TRBV12-4 with TRBJ1-5; TRBD1 is a possible D gene (6 bases). Trimming cost V 6 bases and J 7 bases, with 16 bases left between them. The CDR3 runs 14 residues.

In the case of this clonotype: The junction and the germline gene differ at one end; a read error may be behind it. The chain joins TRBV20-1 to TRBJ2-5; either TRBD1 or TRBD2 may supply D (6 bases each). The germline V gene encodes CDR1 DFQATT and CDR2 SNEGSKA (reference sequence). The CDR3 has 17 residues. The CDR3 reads CCARGWSGAVGRETQYF. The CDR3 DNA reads TGCTGTGCTAGAGGATGGTCGGGGGCGGTTGGAAGAGAGACCCAGTACTTC.

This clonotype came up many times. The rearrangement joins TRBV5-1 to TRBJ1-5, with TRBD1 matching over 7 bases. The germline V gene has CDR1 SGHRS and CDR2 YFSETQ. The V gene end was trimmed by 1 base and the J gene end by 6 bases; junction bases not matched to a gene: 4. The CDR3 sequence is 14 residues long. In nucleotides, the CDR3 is TGCGCCAGCAGCTTGACAGGGGAGGTTCAGCCCCAGCATTTT. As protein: CASSLTGEVQPQHF.

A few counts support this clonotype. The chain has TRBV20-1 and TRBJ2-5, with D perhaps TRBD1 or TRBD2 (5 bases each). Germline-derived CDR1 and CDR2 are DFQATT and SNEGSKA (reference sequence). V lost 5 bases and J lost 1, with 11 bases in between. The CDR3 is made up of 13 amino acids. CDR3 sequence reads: CSARGPSQETQYF. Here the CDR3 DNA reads TGCAGTGCTCGGGGACCAAGCCAAGAGACCCAGTACTTC.

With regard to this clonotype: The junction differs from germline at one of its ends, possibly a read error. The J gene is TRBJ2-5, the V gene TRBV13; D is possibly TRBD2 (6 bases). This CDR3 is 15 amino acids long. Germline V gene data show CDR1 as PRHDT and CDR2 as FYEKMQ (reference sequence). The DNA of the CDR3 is TGTGCCAGCAGCCCCCGGGCAGGGAGGCAAGATACCCAGTACTTC. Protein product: CASSPRAGRQDTQYF.

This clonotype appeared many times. The CDR3 reads CASSHRGSSYEQYF. In nucleotides, the CDR3 is TGTGCCAGCAGCCATCGGGGGAGCTCCTACGAGCAGTACTTC. V usage is TRBV3-1 and J usage is TRBJ2-7, with D possibly TRBD2 on 6 matching bases. Trimming cost V 3 bases and J 0 bases, with 9 bases left between them. Germline CDR1 reads LGHDT; CDR2 reads YNNKEL (reference sequence). The length of the CDR3 is 14 residues.